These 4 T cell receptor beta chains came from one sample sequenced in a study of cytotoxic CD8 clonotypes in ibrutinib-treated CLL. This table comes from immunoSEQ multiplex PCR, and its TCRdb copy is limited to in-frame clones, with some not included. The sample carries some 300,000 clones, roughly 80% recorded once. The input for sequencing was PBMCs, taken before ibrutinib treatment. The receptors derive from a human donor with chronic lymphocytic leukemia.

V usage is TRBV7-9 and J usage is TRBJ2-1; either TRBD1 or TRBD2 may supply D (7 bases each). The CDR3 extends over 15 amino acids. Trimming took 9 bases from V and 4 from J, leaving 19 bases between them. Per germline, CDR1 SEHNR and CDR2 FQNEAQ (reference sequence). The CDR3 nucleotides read TGTGCCAGGGCTCCAGGGGGGGTTTTGTACAATGAGCAGTTCTTC. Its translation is CARAPGGVLYNEQFF.

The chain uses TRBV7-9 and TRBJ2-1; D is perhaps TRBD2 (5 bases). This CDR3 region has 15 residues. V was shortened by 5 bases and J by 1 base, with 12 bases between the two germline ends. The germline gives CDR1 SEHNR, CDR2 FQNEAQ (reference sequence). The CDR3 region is CASSHRLPSYNEQFF. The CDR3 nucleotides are TGTGCCAGCAGCCACAGACTACCTTCCTACAATGAGCAGTTCTTC.

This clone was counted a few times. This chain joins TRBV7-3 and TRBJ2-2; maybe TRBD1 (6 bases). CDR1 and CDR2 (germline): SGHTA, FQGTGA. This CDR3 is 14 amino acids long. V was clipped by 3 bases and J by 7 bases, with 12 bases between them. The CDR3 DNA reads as TGTGCCAGCAGCTTCAGGGGTACAGACGGGGAGCTGTTTTTT. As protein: CASSFRGTDGELFF.

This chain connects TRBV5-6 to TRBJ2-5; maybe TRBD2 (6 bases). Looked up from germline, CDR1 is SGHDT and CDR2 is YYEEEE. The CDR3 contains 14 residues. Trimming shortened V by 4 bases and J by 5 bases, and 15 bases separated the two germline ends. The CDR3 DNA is TGTGCCAGCAGCAGGGACTTCCGGGCGGAGACCCAGTACTTC. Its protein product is CASSRDFRAETQYF.